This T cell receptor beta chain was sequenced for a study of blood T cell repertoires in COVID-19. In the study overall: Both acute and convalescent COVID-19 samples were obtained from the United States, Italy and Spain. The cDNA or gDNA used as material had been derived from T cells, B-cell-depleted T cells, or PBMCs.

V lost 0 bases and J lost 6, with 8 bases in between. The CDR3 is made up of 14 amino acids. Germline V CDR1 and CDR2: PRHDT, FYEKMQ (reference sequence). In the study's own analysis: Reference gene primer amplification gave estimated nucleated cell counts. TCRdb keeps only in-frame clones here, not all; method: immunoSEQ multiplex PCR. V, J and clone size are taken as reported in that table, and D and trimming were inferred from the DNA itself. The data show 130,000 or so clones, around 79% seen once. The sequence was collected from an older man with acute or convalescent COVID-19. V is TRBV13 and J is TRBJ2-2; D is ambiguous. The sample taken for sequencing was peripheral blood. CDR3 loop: CASSLGVRAGELFF. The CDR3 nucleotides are TGTGCCAGCAGCTTAGGTGTCCGGGCCGGGGAGCTGTTTTTT.